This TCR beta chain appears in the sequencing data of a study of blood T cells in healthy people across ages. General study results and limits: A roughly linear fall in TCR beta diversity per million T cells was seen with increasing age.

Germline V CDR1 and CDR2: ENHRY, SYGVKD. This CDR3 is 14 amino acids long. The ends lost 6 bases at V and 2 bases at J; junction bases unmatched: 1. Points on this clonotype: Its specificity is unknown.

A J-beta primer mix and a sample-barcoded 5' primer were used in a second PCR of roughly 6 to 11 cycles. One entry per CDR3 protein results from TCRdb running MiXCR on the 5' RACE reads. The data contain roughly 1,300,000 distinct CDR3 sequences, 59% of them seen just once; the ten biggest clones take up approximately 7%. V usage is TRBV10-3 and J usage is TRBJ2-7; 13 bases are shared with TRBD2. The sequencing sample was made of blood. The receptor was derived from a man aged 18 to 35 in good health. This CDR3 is CAIRLAGGTYEQYF. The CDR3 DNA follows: TGTGCCATCAGACTAGCGGGGGGGACCTACGAGCAGTACTTC.